The next 22 T cell receptor beta chains were all read from a single sample in a study of beta chain features in type 1 diabetes. Their cognate antigens are unknown. Study observations and caveats: Shorter TCRB CDR3s, moderately but significantly so, were found in Type 1 diabetes patients in all four CD4+ subsets.

cDNA synthesis used the whole RNA isolate, giving expressed TCRB sequences. The protocol was immunoSEQ multiplex PCR, while the TCRdb copy is restricted to in-frame clones and leaves out a portion. This table has about 280,000 clones, around 16% appearing once. The sequencing sample was made of naive CD4+ T cells from blood. The receptors originated from a man aged 18 to 30 with type 1 diabetes.

This clone has more than one count but fewer than ten. The chain uses TRBV4-3 and TRBJ2-1; TRBD2 might be the D (6 bases). V lost 0 bases to trimming and J lost 5 bases, with 14 bases between them. Germline V lookup: CDR1 LGHNA, CDR2 YSLEER. This CDR3 contains 16 residues. Here the CDR3 reads CASSQEHGGSNNEQFF. The CDR3 nucleotides read TGCGCCAGCAGCCAAGAACACGGGGGTTCCAACAATGAGCAGTTCTTC.

In its sample, this clone was seen a few times. The gene calls are TRBV9 and TRBJ2-3; D gene uncertain. The V end lost 0 bases, the J end lost 0 bases, and 14 bases lay between the germline ends. Germline V gene lookup returns CDR1 SGDLS and CDR2 YYNGEE. The CDR3 covers 17 residues. The CDR3 spells CASSVGPSRASTDTQYF. The CDR3 nucleotides are TGTGCCAGCAGCGTAGGTCCTTCGCGAGCTAGCACAGATACGCAGTATTTT.

V is TRBV28 and J is TRBJ2-2, with 7 bases that match TRBD1. V lost 5 bases and J lost 2; bases outside the gene matches: 8. The CDR3 loop spans 16 amino acids. Germline CDR1 is MDHEN and CDR2 is SYDVKM. The CDR3 nucleotides read TGTGCCAGCAGTACAACAGGGGTCTTTAACACCGGGGAGCTGTTTTTT. Translating it yields CASSTTGVFNTGELFF.

In this sample, this clone turned up a few times. The chain couples TRBV28 to TRBJ2-2, with a weak D call TRBD2 (5 bases). The ends were cut back, 5 bases at V and 6 bases at J, with 13 bases in the middle. CDR1 is MDHEN and CDR2 is SYDVKM in the germline V gene. The CDR3 is 14 amino acids. The DNA of the CDR3 is TGTGCCAGCAGTGGACCCGGAGGTTCCGGGGAGCTGTTTTTT. Translation: CASSGPGGSGELFF.

This clone appeared a few times. This chain joins TRBV5-1 and TRBJ2-2, with a possible D match to TRBD2 (6 bases). Germline assignment: CDR1 SGHRS and CDR2 YFSETQ. V was pared by 5 bases and J by 4 bases, with 15 bases between. This CDR3 contains 15 residues. The CDR3 sequence is CASRPEGISTGELFF. The CDR3 coding sequence is TGCGCCAGCAGGCCGGAGGGAATTTCCACCGGGGAGCTGTTTTTT.

The table lists this clone with a few counts. The chain is built from TRBV5-1 and TRBJ2-7; weak D call: TRBD2 (5 bases). CDR3 length: 13 amino acids. Germline V gene sequence: CDR1 SGHRS, CDR2 YFSETQ. V lost 1 base and J 2 bases, leaving 7 bases between the germline ends. The CDR3 sequence: CASSLTGAYEQYF. The CDR3 nucleotides read TGCGCCAGCAGCTTGACCGGGGCCTACGAGCAGTACTTC.

The chain couples TRBV23-1 to TRBJ2-3; 10 nucleotides match TRBD1. TRBV23-1 is an open reading frame, and its role is uncertain. The length of the CDR3 is 16 residues. Trimming cost V 4 bases and J 4 bases; bases outside gene matches: 8. The CDR3 bases are TGCGCCAGCAGTCGAGCCGGGACAGGGGTTCCAGATACGCAGTATTTT. Its protein product is CASSRAGTGVPDTQYF.

This clone has just a few counts. V gene TRBV2 combines with J gene TRBJ1-2; D is possibly TRBD1 (5 bases). Trimming removed 6 bases at V and 5 bases at J, with 19 bases between. This CDR3 is 15 amino acids long. Looked up from germline, CDR1 is SNHLY and CDR2 is FYNNEI. The CDR3 protein is CASRYTGQSGYGYTF. In nucleotides, the CDR3 is TGTGCCAGCAGATATACCGGACAATCTGGTTATGGCTACACCTTC.

The table lists this clone with a few counts. The rearrangement joins TRBV11-2 to TRBJ2-7; D might be TRBD2 (5 bases). Germline assignment: CDR1 SGHAT and CDR2 FQNNGV. This CDR3 region has 15 residues. Trimming shortened V by 4 bases and J by 1 base, and 14 bases separated the two germline ends. The CDR3 DNA follows: TGTGCCAGCAGCTCCCGGCGGAGGTCGTCCTACGAGCAGTACTTC. Protein: CASSSRRRSSYEQYF.

This clone was found a few times. The rearrangement uses TRBV5-4 and TRBJ2-3; 7 nucleotides align to TRBD1. Trimming took 3 bases from V and 3 from J; bases not matched to a gene: 4. Looked up from germline, CDR1 is SGHNT and CDR2 is YYREEE (reference sequence). The CDR3 length is 14 residues. The CDR3 DNA reads as TGTGCCAGCAGCTCGACAGGGTGGACAGATACGCAGTATTTT. It yields the protein CASSSTGWTDTQYF.

This clone has a handful of counts. The chain combines TRBV9 with TRBJ1-5, with no clear D. Per the germline V gene, CDR1 is SGDLS and CDR2 is YYNGEE. CDR3 size: 14 residues. V was pared by 3 bases and J by 4 bases, with 11 bases between. As DNA, the CDR3 is TGTGCCAGCAGCGACTTGGTTAATAATCAGCCCCAGCATTTT. Encoded protein: CASSDLVNNQPQHF.

This chain connects TRBV11-2 to TRBJ2-2; tentative D call: TRBD2 (5 bases). The CDR3 is 15 residues long. Germline loops: CDR1 SGHAT, CDR2 FQNNGV. Trimming left V 3 bases short and J 3 bases short, with 11 bases between. The CDR3 protein is CASSFRGRDTGELFF. The CDR3 nucleotides read TGTGCCAGCAGCTTTCGGGGAAGGGACACCGGGGAGCTGTTTTTT. Filled out from reference TRBV11-2 and TRBJ2-2, the complete variable domain reads EAGVAQSPRYKIIEKRQSVAFWCNPISGHATLYWYQQILGQGPKLLIQFQNNGVVDDSQLPKDRFSAERLKGVDSTLKIQPAKLEDSAVYLCASSFRGRDTGELFFGEGSRLTVL.

This clone showed up just a few times. This chain connects TRBV11-2 to TRBJ2-7; 9 positions agree with TRBD1. V was clipped by 5 bases and J by 7 bases; unmatched bases: 9. Germline V gene sequence: CDR1 SGHAT, CDR2 FQNNGV. This CDR3 contains 14 residues. The chain's CDR3 is CASSRTGEMGEQYF. CDR3 in DNA: TGTGCCAGCAGCAGGACAGGGGAAATGGGGGAGCAGTACTTC.

This clone showed up just a few times. This chain joins TRBV6-5 and TRBJ2-7; 8 positions agree with TRBD1. V shed 6 bases, J shed 2 bases, and the junction held 0 bases outside the gene matches. The germline V gene encodes CDR1 MNHEY and CDR2 SVGAGI. The CDR3 runs to 12 residues. This CDR3 is CASRDRAYEQYF. In nucleotides, the CDR3 is TGTGCCAGCAGGGACAGGGCCTACGAGCAGTACTTC.

This clone was seen more than once but under ten times. This chain connects TRBV9 to TRBJ1-2; D may be TRBD1 (6 bases). The CDR3 has 13 residues. Germline CDR1 and CDR2: SGDLS and YYNGEE. Trimming stripped 5 bases from V and 0 bases from J, with 8 bases between. In DNA form, the CDR3 reads TGTGCCAGCAGTACAGGGACTAACTATGGCTACACCTTC. Translation: CASSTGTNYGYTF.

The V gene is TRBV30, the J gene TRBJ2-6; possibly TRBD1 for D (6 bases). This CDR3 has 12 amino acids. Germline V gene data show CDR1 as GTSNPN and CDR2 as SVGIG (reference sequence). CDR3 residues: CAGASGANVLTF. The CDR3 region has the DNA TGTGCGGGGGCCTCTGGGGCCAACGTCCTGACTTTC.

This chain uses TRBV5-4 with TRBJ2-5; 8 nucleotides match TRBD2. CDR3 length equals 16 residues. Unmatched junction bases numbered 11, after V lost 3 bases and J lost 4 bases. The V gene's germline CDR1 is SGHNT and CDR2 YYREEE (reference sequence). CDR3 protein: CASSYGRAGGRETQYF. The CDR3, as DNA: TGTGCCAGCAGCTACGGGAGGGCGGGAGGACGAGAGACCCAGTACTTC.

In this sample, this clone turned up a few times. The chain recombines TRBV21-1 with TRBJ1-5. TRBV21-1 counts as a pseudogene. The CDR3 contains 14 residues. In DNA form, the CDR3 reads TGTGCCAGCAGGGTGAGGGCGCACGGTCAGCCCCAGCATTTT. This gives the protein CASRVRAHGQPQHF.

V usage is TRBV28 and J usage is TRBJ1-1; 7 bases align to TRBD1. V lost 3 bases and J lost 0; bases outside the gene matches: 1. This CDR3 comprises 14 residues. Germline lookup yields CDR1 MDHEN and CDR2 SYDVKM. The CDR3 DNA reads as TGTGCCAGCAGTTTCGACAGGGTGAACACTGAAGCTTTCTTT. This sequence encodes CASSFDRVNTEAFF.

Only a few counts were recorded for this clone. This chain connects TRBV5-6 to TRBJ2-1; 9 bases line up with TRBD2. With 0 bases clipped from V and 2 bases from J, the junction kept 6 bases outside the gene matches. The CDR3 covers 17 residues. The germline CDR1 and CDR2 sequences are SGHDT and YYEEEE. In nucleotides, the CDR3 is TGTGCCAGCAGCTTGGCTCGACTAGCGGAGACCTACAATGAGCAGTTCTTC. Protein: CASSLARLAETYNEQFF.

This clone was picked up a small number of times. The V and J genes are TRBV19 and TRBJ2-7; maybe TRBD2 (5 bases). The germline gives CDR1 LNHDA, CDR2 SQIVND (reference sequence). The CDR3 length is 15 residues. V was trimmed by 5 bases and J by 0 bases, leaving 14 bases between them. In nucleotides, the CDR3 is TGTGCCAGTAGTCCATTGGGAGCTTTCTCCTACGAGCAGTACTTC. It is translated as CASSPLGAFSYEQYF.

The V call is TRBV5-1, the J call TRBJ2-5, with 9 bases fitting TRBD1. Trimming removed 3 bases from V and 4 bases from J; junction bases left unmatched: 7. Germline V gives CDR1 SGHRS, CDR2 YFSETQ. The CDR3 length is 15 residues. CDR3 DNA sequence: TGCGCCAGCAGCTGGGGACAGGGTCTATCAGAGACCCAGTACTTC. It translates to CASSWGQGLSETQYF.